This T cell receptor beta chain was captured in a study of cytomegalovirus exposure and HLA in healthy donors. PCR primers comprised 60 Vbeta and 13 Jbeta primers. Method: immunoSEQ multiplex PCR; TCRdb's copy keeps in-frame clones and lacks some. The sample data list 68,000 or so clones. Trimming at V came to 3 bases and at J to 4 bases, leaving 14 bases not matched to a gene. The germline V gene has CDR1 LNHDA and CDR2 SQIVND (reference sequence). CDR3 size: 17 residues. V gene TRBV19 combines with J gene TRBJ1-2; TRBD1 agrees at 7 bases. Sequencing was performed on PBMCs. This sequence was found in a boy younger than 18 in good health and CMV-seronegative. The CDR3 loop reads CASSIAGQAGGGYGYTF. DNA for the CDR3: TGTGCCAGTAGTATCGCCGGACAGGCCGGCGGAGGCTATGGCTACACCTTC.